A selection of T cell receptor beta chains follows, all from one sample in a study of shared clonotypes between healthy human individuals. Libraries were prepared by immunoSEQ multiplex PCR; TCRdb keeps only in-frame clonotypes and omits some of them. Here the sample spans hundreds of thousands of clones, about 90% being singletons. The sequenced sample was naive CD8+ T cells sorted from blood. The source is a man aged 25-40 years in good health. The CDR3 runs from the conserved cysteine through the conserved F or W. The order of the fields is V gene, J gene, clone size, D gene, CDR3 DNA, CDR3 protein. The D gene is left open where the match is weak. Clone size is given for some rows only: seen once, a few or many times, or a class if the clone is expanded.

V: TRBV15; J: TRBJ1-5; size: -; D: -; DNA: TGTGCCACCAGCAGAGGGTGGGCAGGGGTTAATCAGCCCCAGCATTTT; CDR3: CATSRGWAGVNQPQHF
V: TRBV7-8; J: TRBJ2-3; size: -; D: -; DNA: TGTGCCAGCAGCTTAGGAAGGACTCATACCACAGATACGCAGTATTTT; CDR3: CASSLGRTHTTDTQYF
V: TRBV6-6; J: TRBJ1-1; size: -; D: -; DNA: TGTGCCAGCAGTTACTTCGACTCTGGAACTGAAGCTTTCTTT; CDR3: CASSYFDSGTEAFF
V: TRBV25-1; J: TRBJ2-3; size: -; D: TRBD2; DNA: TGTGCCAGCAGGGAAGGGACTAGCGGAGCAGATACGCAGTATTTT; CDR3: CASREGTSGADTQYF
V: TRBV25-1; J: TRBJ1-4; size: -; D: -; DNA: TGTGCCAGCAGTGAATCCAAAGGTCGGAATCCCCGGGATGAAAAACTGTTTTTT; CDR3: CASSESKGRNPRDEKLFF
V: TRBV10-2; J: TRBJ1-5; size: -; D: TRBD1; DNA: TGCGCCAGCCGGGACAGGGGCTTCGATCAGCCCCAGCATTTT; CDR3: CASRDRGFDQPQHF
V: TRBV5-6; J: TRBJ2-3; size: -; D: TRBD1; DNA: TGTGCCAGCAGCTGGGGACCGGGACAGGATATTACTAGCACAGATACGCAGTATTTT; CDR3: CASSWGPGQDITSTDTQYF
V: TRBV4-1; J: TRBJ2-7; size: -; D: -; DNA: TGCGCCAGCAGCCAAGCGTTTGGGAACTCCTACGAGCAGTACTTC; CDR3: CASSQAFGNSYEQYF
V: TRBV11-2; J: TRBJ2-3; size: -; D: TRBD1; DNA: TGTGCCAGCAGCTTTACCGGGACAGGGGATCCAGATACGCAGTATTTT; CDR3: CASSFTGTGDPDTQYF
V: TRBV14; J: TRBJ2-1; size: -; D: TRBD2; DNA: TGTGCCAGCAGCCAGAGCGGGAGGGGAAGGTATGAGCAGTTCTTC; CDR3: CASSQSGRGRYEQFF
V: TRBV9; J: TRBJ1-3; size: -; D: -; DNA: TGTGCCAGCAGCCCAATAACGGGTGGGGGGCCCGGCTCTGGAAACACCATATATTTT; CDR3: CASSPITGGGPGSGNTIYF
V: TRBV4-2; J: TRBJ2-6; size: -; D: -; DNA: TGTGCCAGCAGCCAAGCGGGGAGCTCTGGGGCCAACGTCCTGACTTTC; CDR3: CASSQAGSSGANVLTF
V: TRBV5-4; J: TRBJ2-7; size: -; D: TRBD1; DNA: TGTGCCAGCAGCGACCGGGACAGGGCCTACGAGCAGTACTTC; CDR3: CASSDRDRAYEQYF
V: TRBV28; J: TRBJ2-2; size: -; D: TRBD2; DNA: TGTGCCAGCCTCCCGACGGGAGGGGACGGGGAGCTGTTTTTT; CDR3: CASLPTGGDGELFF
V: TRBV2; J: TRBJ1-1; size: -; D: -; DNA: TGTGCCAGCAGTGGTGCAGGGGCCCAGAACACTGAAGCTTTCTTT; CDR3: CASSGAGAQNTEAFF
V: TRBV9; J: TRBJ2-2; size: -; D: TRBD2; DNA: TGTGCCAGCAGCGTAGGTGGTAGCGGGAGGGCCCCCGGGGAGCTGTTTTTT; CDR3: CASSVGGSGRAPGELFF
V: TRBV4-1; J: TRBJ2-7; size: -; D: -; DNA: TGCGCCAGCAGCCAAGGCGGGGTGGTCAACGAGCAGTACTTC; CDR3: CASSQGGVVNEQYF
V: TRBV18; J: TRBJ2-7; size: -; D: -; DNA: TGTGCCAGCTCAGGAACCGAAGCGGCTACCTACGAGCAGTACTTC; CDR3: CASSGTEAATYEQYF
V: TRBV7-6; J: TRBJ1-5; size: once; D: -; DNA: TGTGCCAGCAGCTTATTCCGCAATCAGCCCCAGCATTTT; CDR3: CASSLFRNQPQHF
V: TRBV14; J: TRBJ2-1; size: -; D: -; DNA: TGTGCCAGCAGCCAAGATACCCAGCCCAGGTACAATGAGCAGTTCTTC; CDR3: CASSQDTQPRYNEQFF
V: TRBV4-1; J: TRBJ2-7; size: -; D: TRBD2; DNA: TGCGCCAGCAGCCAACTAGCGGGAGGCTACGAGCAGTACTTC; CDR3: CASSQLAGGYEQYF
V: TRBV13; J: TRBJ2-1; size: -; D: -; DNA: TGTGCCAGCAGCACCCAGCAGCGGAACTCCTACAATGAGCAGTTCTTC; CDR3: CASSTQQRNSYNEQFF
V: TRBV2; J: TRBJ1-1; size: -; D: -; DNA: TGTGCCAGCAAAGGCTCTTCAGGGGCAGTGGGCACTGAAGCTTTCTTT; CDR3: CASKGSSGAVGTEAFF
V: TRBV10-1; J: TRBJ2-2; size: -; D: -; DNA: TGCGCCAGCAGACAGACCCTTTTCACCGGGGAGCTGTTTTTT; CDR3: CASRQTLFTGELFF
V: TRBV2; J: TRBJ1-1; size: many; D: TRBD1; DNA: TGTGCCAGCGAACAGGGGGATGGGACTGAAGCTTTCTTT; CDR3: CASEQGDGTEAFF
V: TRBV9; J: TRBJ2-7; size: few; D: -; DNA: TGTGCCAGCTCCCCCCCGACAGACCACTACGAGCAGTACTTC; CDR3: CASSPPTDHYEQYF
V: TRBV14; J: TRBJ2-3; size: -; D: TRBD2; DNA: TGTGCCAGCAGCGGGACTAGCGGGAGAGGTGCAGATACGCAGTATTTT; CDR3: CASSGTSGRGADTQYF
V: TRBV27; J: TRBJ2-7; size: -; D: -; DNA: TGTGCCAGCAGTACAACAGTTAGCTCCTACGAGCAGTACTTC; CDR3: CASSTTVSSYEQYF
V: TRBV28; J: TRBJ2-1; size: -; D: TRBD2; DNA: TGTGCCAGCAGTTTATCTCGGGAGGTTTGGGATGAGCAGTTCTTC; CDR3: CASSLSREVWDEQFF
V: TRBV27; J: TRBJ1-4; size: few; D: -; DNA: TGTGCCACCCATAATGAAAAACTGTTTTTT; CDR3: CATHNEKLFF
V: TRBV10-3; J: TRBJ2-7; size: -; D: -; DNA: TGTGCCATCAGTGAGTCGAAAATTGCAGGGCGAGACGAGCAGTACTTC; CDR3: CAISESKIAGRDEQYF
V: TRBV29-1; J: TRBJ2-3; size: -; D: -; DNA: TGCAGCGCCTACTTCGAGACTGGAGATACGCAGTATTTT; CDR3: CSAYFETGDTQYF
V: TRBV4-1; J: TRBJ2-7; size: -; D: TRBD2; DNA: TGCGCCAGCAGCCAATGGACGGGACTAGCGGCTACCTACGAGCAGTACTTC; CDR3: CASSQWTGLAATYEQYF
V: TRBV6-5; J: TRBJ2-7; size: -; D: TRBD1; DNA: TGTGCCAGCAGTTTCGGGACAGATTCCTACGAGCAGTACTTC; CDR3: CASSFGTDSYEQYF
V: TRBV9; J: TRBJ2-7; size: -; D: -; DNA: TGTGCCAGCAGCGCCCGCATCGGGTGGGACGAGCAGTACTTC; CDR3: CASSARIGWDEQYF
V: TRBV7-6; J: TRBJ2-5; size: -; D: -; DNA: TGTGCCGGCACTTTGGGAGGGGACAACCAAGAGACCCAGTACTTC; CDR3: CAGTLGGDNQETQYF
V: TRBV11-3; J: TRBJ2-1; size: -; D: TRBD2; DNA: TGTGCCAGCAGCTCGACGATTACTAGCGGGACTTCGTGGAATGAGCAGTTCTTC; CDR3: CASSSTITSGTSWNEQFF
V: TRBV7-9; J: TRBJ1-2; size: -; D: -; DNA: TGTGCCAGCAGCCCGACCCCAGTGGACGGTAACTATGGCTACACCTTC; CDR3: CASSPTPVDGNYGYTF
V: TRBV6-5; J: TRBJ2-3; size: once; D: -; DNA: TGTGCCAGCAGCCGGGATGGTACGGGAGATACGCAGTATTTT; CDR3: CASSRDGTGDTQYF